This T cell receptor (beta chain) appears in the sequencing data of a study of vaccination and CD4 T cells after COVID-19. Across the study: Six males and four females constituted the convalescent cohort, two of whom were Hispanic. For post-vaccine samples, collection took place a median approximately 77 days after dose two, ranging from 14 to 241. Overlapping spike peptides of SARS-CoV-2, HCoV-NL63, HCoV-OC43 and HCoV-229E were used, and cells were stimulated with them.

Turning to this clonotype: Its antigen is unknown.

The study sequenced cultured CD4+ T cell DNA using the Oncomine TCR Beta short-read assay. Via MiXCR, TCRdb re-called the PCR reads, giving one row per CDR3 protein. Altogether fewer than 20,000 distinct CDR3 sequences are present, about 43% being singletons, with the ten largest covering around 7.8%. With 2 bases removed from V and 6 bases from J, the gap between germline ends came to 21 bases. This CDR3 has 17 amino acids. Germline V lookup: CDR1 SGHTA, CDR2 FQGNSA. Treatment denoted: approximately nine-day PBMC culture with coronavirus spike peptide pools or control peptides (ViraFEST assay). This sequence originates from a human donor who had recovered from COVID-19. V usage is TRBV7-2 and J usage is TRBJ2-3; no firm D call. The source was CD4+ T cells from blood, cultured in vitro, collected after SARS-CoV-2 vaccination. CDR3: CASSLRARANLFDTQYF. CDR3 sequence (DNA): TGTGCCAGCAGCTTAAGGGCCCGTGCTAACTTATTTGATACGCAGTATTTT.